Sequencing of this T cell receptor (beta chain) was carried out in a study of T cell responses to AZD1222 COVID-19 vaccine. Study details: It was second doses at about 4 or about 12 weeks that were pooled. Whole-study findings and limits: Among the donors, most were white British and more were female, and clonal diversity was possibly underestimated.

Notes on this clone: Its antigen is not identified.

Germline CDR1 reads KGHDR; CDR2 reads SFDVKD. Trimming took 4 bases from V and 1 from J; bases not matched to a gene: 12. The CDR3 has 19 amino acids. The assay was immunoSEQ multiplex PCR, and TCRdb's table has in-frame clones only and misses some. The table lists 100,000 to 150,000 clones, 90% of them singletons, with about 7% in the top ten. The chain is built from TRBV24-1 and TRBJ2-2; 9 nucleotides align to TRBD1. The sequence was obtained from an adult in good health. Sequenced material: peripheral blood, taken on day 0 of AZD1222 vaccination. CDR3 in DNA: TGTGCCACCAGTGACCTGTATTTGCCGGGACAGGGGAACACCGGGGAGCTGTTTTTT. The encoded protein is CATSDLYLPGQGNTGELFF.